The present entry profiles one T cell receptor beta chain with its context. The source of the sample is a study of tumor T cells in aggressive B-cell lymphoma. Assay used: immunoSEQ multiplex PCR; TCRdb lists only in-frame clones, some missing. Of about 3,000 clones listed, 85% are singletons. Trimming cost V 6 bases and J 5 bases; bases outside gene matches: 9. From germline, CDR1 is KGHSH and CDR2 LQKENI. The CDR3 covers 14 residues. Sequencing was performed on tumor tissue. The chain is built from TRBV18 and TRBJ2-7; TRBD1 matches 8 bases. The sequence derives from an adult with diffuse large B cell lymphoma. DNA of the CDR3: TGTGCCAGCTCCCAGGGGACAGGTTTCGACGAGCAGTACTTC. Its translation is CASSQGTGFDEQYF.